This T cell receptor beta chain was recovered during a study of T-cell reconstitution after alpha-beta-depleted transplantation in children. Unique molecular identifiers were used to barcode this TCRbeta library. TCRdb processed the PCR reads anew with MiXCR; each CDR3 protein has one entry. The sample shows a few hundred thousand distinct CDR3 sequences, around 20% of them seen only once. The source was PBMCs from the stem cell graft donor, collected from the stem cell graft. The receptor was isolated from a human donor who donated a stem cell graft to a child with acute myeloid leukemia.

CDR3 region: CASSQDARGSSTDTQYF. Here the CDR3 DNA reads TGCGCCAGCAGCCAAGATGCGAGGGGATCTAGCACAGATACGCAGTATTTT. The rearrangement uses TRBV4-1 and TRBJ2-3; tentatively, D is TRBD1 or TRBD2 (5 bases each). This CDR3 contains 17 residues. Germline CDR1 is MGHRA and CDR2 is YSYEKL. V lost 0 bases to trimming and J lost 0 bases, with 13 bases between them.